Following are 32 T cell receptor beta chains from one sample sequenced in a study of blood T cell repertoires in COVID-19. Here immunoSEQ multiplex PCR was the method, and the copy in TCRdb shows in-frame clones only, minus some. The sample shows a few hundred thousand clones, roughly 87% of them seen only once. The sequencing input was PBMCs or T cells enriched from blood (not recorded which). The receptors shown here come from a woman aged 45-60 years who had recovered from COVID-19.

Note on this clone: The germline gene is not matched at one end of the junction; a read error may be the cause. This CDR3 reads CASSLGQTTGELFF. CDR3 bases: TGTGCTAGCAGCCTTGGGCAGACCACCGGGGAGCTGTTTTTT. This rearrangement joins TRBV7-7 to TRBJ2-2, with D hard to call. The CDR3 has 14 amino acids. The germline gives CDR1 SSHAT, CDR2 FNYEAQ (reference sequence).

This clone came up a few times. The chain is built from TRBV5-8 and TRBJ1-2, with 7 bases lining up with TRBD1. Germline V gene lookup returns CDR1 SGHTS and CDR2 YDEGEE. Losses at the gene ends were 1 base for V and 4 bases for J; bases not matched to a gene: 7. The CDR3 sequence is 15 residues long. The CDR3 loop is CASSLPGTAGYGYTF. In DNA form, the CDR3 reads TGTGCCAGCAGCTTGCCGGGGACAGCAGGCTATGGCTACACCTTC.

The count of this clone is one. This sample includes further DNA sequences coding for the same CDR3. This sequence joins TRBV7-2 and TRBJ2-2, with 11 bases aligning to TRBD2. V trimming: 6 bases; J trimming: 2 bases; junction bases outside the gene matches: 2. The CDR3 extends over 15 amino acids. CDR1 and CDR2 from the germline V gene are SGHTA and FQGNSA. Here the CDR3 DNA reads TGTGCCAGCAGTCTAGCGGGAGGTAACACCGGGGAGCTGTTTTTT. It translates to CASSLAGGNTGELFF.

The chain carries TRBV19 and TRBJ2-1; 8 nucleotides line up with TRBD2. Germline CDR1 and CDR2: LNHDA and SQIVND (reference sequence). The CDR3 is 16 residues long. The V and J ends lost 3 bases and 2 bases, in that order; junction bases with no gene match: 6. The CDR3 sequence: CASSIQSGSPYNEQFF. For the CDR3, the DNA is TGTGCCAGTAGTATCCAGAGCGGGAGCCCCTACAATGAGCAGTTCTTC.

The CDR3 DNA follows: TGTGCCAGCAGATCTACGGGTTCAAGCTACACCTTC. Protein: CASRSTGSSYTF. V and J are TRBV7-6 and TRBJ1-2; D gene uncertain. Deletions cut 6 bases from V and 9 bases from J, with 14 bases between. CDR3 length: 12 residues. Germline V gene data show CDR1 as SGHVS and CDR2 as FNYEAQ.

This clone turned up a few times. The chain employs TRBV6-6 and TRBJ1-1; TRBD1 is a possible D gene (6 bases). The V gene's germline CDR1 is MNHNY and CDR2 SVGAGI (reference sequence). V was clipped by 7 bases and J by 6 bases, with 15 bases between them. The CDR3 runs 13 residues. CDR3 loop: CASNTGLGAEAFF. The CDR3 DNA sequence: TGTGCCAGCAACACAGGGTTGGGGGCTGAAGCTTTCTTT.

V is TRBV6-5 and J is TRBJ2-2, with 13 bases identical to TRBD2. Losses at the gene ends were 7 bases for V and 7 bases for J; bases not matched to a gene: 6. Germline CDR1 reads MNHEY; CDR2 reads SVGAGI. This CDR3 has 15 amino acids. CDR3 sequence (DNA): TGTGCCAGCACCGGACTAGCGGGAGTAGGCGGGGAGCTGTTTTTT. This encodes CASTGLAGVGGELFF.

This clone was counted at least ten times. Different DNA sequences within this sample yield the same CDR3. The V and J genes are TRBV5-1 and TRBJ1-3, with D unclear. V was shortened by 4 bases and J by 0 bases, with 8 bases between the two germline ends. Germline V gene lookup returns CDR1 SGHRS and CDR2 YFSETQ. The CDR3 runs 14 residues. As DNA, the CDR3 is TGCGCCAGCAGCCCCGGCGGCTCTGGAAACACCATATATTTT. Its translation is CASSPGGSGNTIYF.

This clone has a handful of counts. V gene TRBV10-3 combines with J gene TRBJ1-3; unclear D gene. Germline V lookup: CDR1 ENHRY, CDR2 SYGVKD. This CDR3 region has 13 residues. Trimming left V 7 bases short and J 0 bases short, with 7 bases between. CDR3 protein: CAIMAHSGNTIYF. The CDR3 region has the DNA TGTGCCATCATGGCCCACTCTGGAAACACCATATATTTT.

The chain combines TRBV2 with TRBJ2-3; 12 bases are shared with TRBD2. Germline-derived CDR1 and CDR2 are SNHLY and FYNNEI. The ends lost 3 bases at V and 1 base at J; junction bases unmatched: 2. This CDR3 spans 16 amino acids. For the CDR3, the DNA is TGTGCCAGCAGTGATCGACTAGCGGGGGGCACAGATACGCAGTATTTT. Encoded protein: CASSDRLAGGTDTQYF.

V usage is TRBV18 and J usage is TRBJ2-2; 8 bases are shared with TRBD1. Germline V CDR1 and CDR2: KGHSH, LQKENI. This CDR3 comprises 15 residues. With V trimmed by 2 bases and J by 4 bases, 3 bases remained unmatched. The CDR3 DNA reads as TGTGCCAGCTCACCAGTTACAGGGGGCACCGGGGAGCTGTTTTTT. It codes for CASSPVTGGTGELFF.

CDR3 in DNA: TGTGCCAGCAGCTTAGAACTAGGAGTCAAAAACATTCAGTACTTC. Translated: CASSLELGVKNIQYF. The chain couples TRBV11-2 to TRBJ2-4; possibly TRBD2 for D (5 bases). Trimming took off 0 bases at V and 3 bases at J, with 9 bases between the two ends. Germline CDR1 reads SGHAT; CDR2 reads FQNNGV. CDR3 length: 15 amino acids.

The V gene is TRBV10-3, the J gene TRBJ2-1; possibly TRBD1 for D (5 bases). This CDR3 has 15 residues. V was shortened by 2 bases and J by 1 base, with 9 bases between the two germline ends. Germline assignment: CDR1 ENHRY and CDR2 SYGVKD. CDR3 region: CAISEGRVSYNEQFF. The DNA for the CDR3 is TGTGCCATCAGTGAGGGCAGGGTATCCTACAATGAGCAGTTCTTC.

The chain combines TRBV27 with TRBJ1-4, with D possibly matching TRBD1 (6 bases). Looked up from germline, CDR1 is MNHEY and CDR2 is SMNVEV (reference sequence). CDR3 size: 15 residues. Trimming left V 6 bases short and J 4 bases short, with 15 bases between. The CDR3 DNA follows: TGTGCCAGCAGCTTGGGCAGGGGTAATAATGAAAAACTGTTTTTT. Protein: CASSLGRGNNEKLFF. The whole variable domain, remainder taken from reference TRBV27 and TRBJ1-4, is EAQVTQNPRYLITVTGKKLTVTCSQNMNHEYMSWYRQDPGLGLRQIYYSMNVEVTDKGDVPEGYKVSRKEKRNFPLILESPSPNQTSLYFCASSLGRGNNEKLFFGSGTQLSVL.

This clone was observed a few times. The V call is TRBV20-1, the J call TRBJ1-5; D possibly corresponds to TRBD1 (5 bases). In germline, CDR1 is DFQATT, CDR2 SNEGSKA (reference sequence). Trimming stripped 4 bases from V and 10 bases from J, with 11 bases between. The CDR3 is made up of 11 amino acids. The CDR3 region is CSATMGGPQHF. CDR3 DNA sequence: TGCAGTGCTACAATGGGGGGTCCCCAGCATTTT.

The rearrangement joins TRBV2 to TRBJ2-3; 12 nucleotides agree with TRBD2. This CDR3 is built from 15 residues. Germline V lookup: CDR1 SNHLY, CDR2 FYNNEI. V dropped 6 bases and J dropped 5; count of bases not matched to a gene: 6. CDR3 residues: CASRFASGGEDTQYF. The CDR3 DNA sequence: TGTGCCAGCAGATTCGCTAGCGGGGGGGAAGATACGCAGTATTTT.

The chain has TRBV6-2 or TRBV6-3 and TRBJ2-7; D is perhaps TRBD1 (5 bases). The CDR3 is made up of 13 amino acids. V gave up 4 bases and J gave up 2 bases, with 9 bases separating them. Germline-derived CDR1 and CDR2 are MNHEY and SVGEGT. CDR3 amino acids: CASSFQGTYEQYF. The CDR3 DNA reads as TGTGCCAGCAGTTTCCAGGGAACCTACGAGCAGTACTTC.

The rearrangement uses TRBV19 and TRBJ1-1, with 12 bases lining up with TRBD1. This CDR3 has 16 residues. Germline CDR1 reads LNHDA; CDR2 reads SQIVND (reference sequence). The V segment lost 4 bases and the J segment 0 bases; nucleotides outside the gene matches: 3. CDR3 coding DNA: TGTGCCAGTAGTACAGGGACAGGGGGCTTGAACACTGAAGCTTTCTTT. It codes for CASSTGTGGLNTEAFF.

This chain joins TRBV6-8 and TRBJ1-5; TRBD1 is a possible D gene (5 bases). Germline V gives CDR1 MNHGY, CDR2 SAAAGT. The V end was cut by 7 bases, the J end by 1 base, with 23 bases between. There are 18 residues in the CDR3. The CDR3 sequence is CASTIPRYRLSSNQPQHF. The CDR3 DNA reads TGTGCCAGCACAATACCTCGTTACAGGCTTTCGAGCAATCAGCCCCAGCATTTT.

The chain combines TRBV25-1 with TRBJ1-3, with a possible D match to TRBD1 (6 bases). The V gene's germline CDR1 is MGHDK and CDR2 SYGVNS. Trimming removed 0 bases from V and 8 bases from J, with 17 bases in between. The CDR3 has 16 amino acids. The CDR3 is CASSEYSKIQGDTIYF. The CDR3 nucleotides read TGTGCCAGCAGTGAATATTCCAAGATACAGGGAGACACCATATATTTT.

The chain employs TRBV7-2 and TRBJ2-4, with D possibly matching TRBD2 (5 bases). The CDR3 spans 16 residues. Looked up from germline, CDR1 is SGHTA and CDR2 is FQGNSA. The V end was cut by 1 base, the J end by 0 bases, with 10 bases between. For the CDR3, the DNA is TGTGCCAGCAGCTTAGAGGCGACTATAGCCAAAAACATTCAGTACTTC. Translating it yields CASSLEATIAKNIQYF.

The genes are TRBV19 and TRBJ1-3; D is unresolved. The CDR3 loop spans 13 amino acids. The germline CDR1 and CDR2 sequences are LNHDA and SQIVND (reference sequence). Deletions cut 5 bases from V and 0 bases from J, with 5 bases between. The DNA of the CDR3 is TGTGCCAGTAGTTTTAACTCTGGAAACACCATATATTTT. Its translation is CASSFNSGNTIYF.

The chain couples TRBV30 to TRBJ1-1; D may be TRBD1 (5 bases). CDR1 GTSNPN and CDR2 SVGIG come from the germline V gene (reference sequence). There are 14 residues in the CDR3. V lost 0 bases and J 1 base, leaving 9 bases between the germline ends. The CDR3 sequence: CAWSVGGANTEAFF. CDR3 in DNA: TGTGCCTGGAGTGTAGGCGGGGCGAACACTGAAGCTTTCTTT.

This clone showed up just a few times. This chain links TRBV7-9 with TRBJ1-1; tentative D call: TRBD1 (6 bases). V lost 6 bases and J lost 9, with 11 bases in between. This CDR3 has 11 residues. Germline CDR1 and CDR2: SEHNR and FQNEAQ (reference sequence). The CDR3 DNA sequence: TGTGCCAGCAGTGGACAGACGCAAGCTTTCTTT. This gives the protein CASSGQTQAFF.

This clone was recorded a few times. CDR3 region: CASSSRRSEQFF. The CDR3 region has the DNA TGTGCCAGTAGTTCCCGGCGGTCTGAGCAGTTCTTC. This sequence joins TRBV19 and TRBJ2-1; D not resolved. The germline V and J ends were trimmed by 5 bases and 9 bases, with 11 bases remaining between them. The CDR3 consists of 12 residues. From germline, CDR1 is LNHDA and CDR2 SQIVND (reference sequence).

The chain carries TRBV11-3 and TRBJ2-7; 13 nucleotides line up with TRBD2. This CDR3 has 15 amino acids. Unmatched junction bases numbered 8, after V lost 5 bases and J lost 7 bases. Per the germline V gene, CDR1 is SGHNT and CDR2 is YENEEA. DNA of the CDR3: TGTGCCAGCAGCCGGGGACTAGCGGGGCCGGCTGAGCAGTACTTC. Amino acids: CASSRGLAGPAEQYF. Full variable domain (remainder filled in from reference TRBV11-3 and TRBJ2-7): EAGVVQSPRYKIIEKKQPVAFWCNPISGHNTLYWYLQNLGQGPELLIRYENEEAVDDSQLPKDRFSAERLKGVDSTLKIQPAELGDSAVYLCASSRGLAGPAEQYFGPGTRLTVT.

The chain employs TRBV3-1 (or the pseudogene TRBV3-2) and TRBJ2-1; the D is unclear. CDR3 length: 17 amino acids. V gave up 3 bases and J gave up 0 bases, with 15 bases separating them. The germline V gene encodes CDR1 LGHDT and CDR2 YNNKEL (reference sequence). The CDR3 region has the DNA TGTGCCAGCAGCCACGACCAAATCTCTAGCTCCTACAATGAGCAGTTCTTC. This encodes CASSHDQISSSYNEQFF.

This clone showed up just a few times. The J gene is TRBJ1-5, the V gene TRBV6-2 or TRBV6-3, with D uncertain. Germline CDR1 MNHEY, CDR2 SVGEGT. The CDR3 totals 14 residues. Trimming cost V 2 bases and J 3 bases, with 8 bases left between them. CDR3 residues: CASSYHRSNQPQHF. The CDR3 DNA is TGTGCCAGCAGTTACCACAGATCCAATCAGCCCCAGCATTTT.

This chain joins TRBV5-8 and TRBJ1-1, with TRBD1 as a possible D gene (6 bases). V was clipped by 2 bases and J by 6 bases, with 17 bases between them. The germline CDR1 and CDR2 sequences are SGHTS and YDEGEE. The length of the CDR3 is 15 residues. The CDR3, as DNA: TGTGCCAGCAGCTTTGGGGGCAGCTTCTACGCTGAAGCTTTCTTT. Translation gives CASSFGGSFYAEAFF.

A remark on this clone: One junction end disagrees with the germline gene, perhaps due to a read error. CDR3: CASSQSGLAGGTRDF. The CDR3 DNA sequence: TGTGCCAGCAGCCAATCGGGACTAGCGGGGGGGACAAGAGACTTC. This rearrangement joins TRBV7-6 to TRBJ2-5, with 16 bases that match TRBD2. The CDR3 length is 15 residues. The germline gives CDR1 SGHVS, CDR2 FNYEAQ.

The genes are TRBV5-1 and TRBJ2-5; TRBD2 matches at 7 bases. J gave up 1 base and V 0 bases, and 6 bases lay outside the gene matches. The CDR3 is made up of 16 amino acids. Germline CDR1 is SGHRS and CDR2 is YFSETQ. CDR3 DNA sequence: TGCGCCAGCAGCTTGGCGGGTTCGGGGGGCCAAGAGACCCAGTACTTC. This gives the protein CASSLAGSGGQETQYF.

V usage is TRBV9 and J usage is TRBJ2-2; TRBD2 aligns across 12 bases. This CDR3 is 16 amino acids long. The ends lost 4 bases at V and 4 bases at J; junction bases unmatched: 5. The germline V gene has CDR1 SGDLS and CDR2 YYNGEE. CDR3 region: CASSPVGLAGTGELFF. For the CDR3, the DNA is TGTGCCAGCAGCCCGGTGGGACTAGCGGGCACCGGGGAGCTGTTTTTT.